The source of this T cell receptor beta chain is a study of T cell repertoires in ileal Crohn's disease. Findings and caveats of the study: Clonal expansions were more frequent in active smokers than non-smokers at surgery. Every patient over 26.8% clonality showed endoscopic recurrence. Endoscopy was done a median approximately seven months after surgery.

Time point noted: neoterminal ileum biopsy at postoperative endoscopy, about 6 months after surgery. About this clone: No antigen is known for it.

This table comes from immunoSEQ multiplex PCR, and its TCRdb copy is limited to in-frame clones, with some not included. This table has more than 13,000 clones, roughly three quarters appearing once. This receptor was identified in an adult with Crohn's disease. The source material was ileal tissue.

In nucleotides, the CDR3 is TGTGCCAGCAGCTTATCTCGGAACTACGAGCAGTACTTC. Encoded protein: CASSLSRNYEQYF. The gene calls are TRBV7-2 and TRBJ2-7; D gene ambiguous. Between the trimmed V and J ends, which lost 2 bases and 3 bases, there was a span of 8 bases. This CDR3 is built from 13 residues. CDR1 SGHTA and CDR2 FQGNSA come from the germline V gene.